The 13 T cell receptor beta chains in this list originate from one sample, sequenced in a study of response to subunit inactivated influenza vaccine (dated by TCRdb to 2016 to 2019). The library came from RT-PCR. These reads were obtained on an Illumina HiSeq 2500. TCRdb reworked the public reads: Q25 trimming with fastp, MiXCR clone assembly, productive beta chains retained. Rows are unified per CDR3 protein, each entry keeping the most common DNA and genes. The sample data list fewer than 550,000 distinct CDR3 sequences, and around 25% of these were observed just once. The top ten hold under 2.5% of the sample. Specimen: CD4+ T cells sorted from PBMCs, collected 4 to 6 days after vaccination. The receptors here all came from a man in his fifties who received an inactivated influenza vaccine. Donor details come from another sample of the same person, matched by shared clones.

V gene TRBV7-2 combines with J gene TRBJ2-6; no clear D. CDR1 is SGHTA and CDR2 is FQGNSA in the germline V gene. Trimming cost V 3 bases and J 2 bases, with 11 bases left between them. This CDR3 is 16 amino acids long. The CDR3 reads CASSFSGFAGANVLTF. CDR3 coding DNA: TGTGCCAGCAGCTTCTCCGGATTCGCTGGGGCCAACGTCCTGACTTTC.

The V and J genes are TRBV15 and TRBJ2-7; 7 bases are a match to TRBD1. The ends lost 3 bases at V and 7 bases at J; junction bases unmatched: 15. The germline CDR1 and CDR2 sequences are LNHNV and YYDKDF (reference sequence). CDR3 length equals 16 residues. CDR3 sequence: CATSSLPTGSLLEQYF. The CDR3 nucleotides are TGTGCCACCAGCAGTTTACCGACAGGGAGCCTCTTAGAGCAGTACTTC.

This clonotype was observed a handful of times. The CDR3 region has the DNA TGCAGCGTTGAACCCCAGGCCCAAGAGACCCAGTACTTC. Its translation is CSVEPQAQETQYF. J is TRBJ2-5 and V is TRBV29-1; no clear D. Trimming cost V 2 bases and J 1 base, with 8 bases left between them. Germline assignment: CDR1 SQVTM and CDR2 ANQGSEA. This CDR3 is built from 13 residues.

This clonotype occurred a few times. The chain uses TRBV7-9 and TRBJ2-7; D call uncertain. V was cut by 5 bases and J by 3 bases, with 8 bases left in between. This CDR3 spans 12 amino acids. Germline-derived CDR1 and CDR2 are SEHNR and FQNEAQ (reference sequence). This CDR3 reads CASSHRYYEQYF. DNA for the CDR3: TGTGCCAGCAGCCACAGATACTACGAGCAGTACTTC.

The J gene is TRBJ2-2, the V gene TRBV3-1, with D possibly matching TRBD1 (6 bases). Germline-derived CDR1 and CDR2 are LGHDT and YNNKEL (reference sequence). The CDR3 totals 15 residues. With 4 bases removed from V and 6 bases from J, the gap between germline ends came to 15 bases. The DNA of the CDR3 is TGTGCCAGCAGCCTCCGTGCCACAGGGCCCGGGGAGCTGTTTTTT. Translation gives CASSLRATGPGELFF.

V usage is TRBV10-3 and J usage is TRBJ2-5, with D possibly called TRBD1 or TRBD2 (5 bases each). Germline V gene lookup returns CDR1 ENHRY and CDR2 SYGVKD. Between the trimmed V and J ends, which lost 3 bases and 2 bases, there was a span of 13 bases. There are 15 residues in the CDR3. In DNA form, the CDR3 reads TGTGCCATCAGTGAAGGGCCGGGGCAACAAGAGACCCAGTACTTC. Protein product: CAISEGPGQQETQYF.

This clonotype was detected only a few times. This chain joins TRBV18 and TRBJ1-1, with D perhaps matching TRBD1 (5 bases). Trimming removed 4 bases from V and 3 bases from J, with 12 bases in between. Germline V gene lookup returns CDR1 KGHSH and CDR2 LQKENI. The CDR3 contains 14 residues. The CDR3 DNA sequence: TGTGCCAGCTCACTGACCGTAGGGGACACTGAAGCTTTCTTT. Amino acids: CASSLTVGDTEAFF.

The chain joins TRBV20-1 to TRBJ2-3, with TRBD2 identical over 10 bases. The CDR3 loop spans 16 amino acids. Germline V gene lookup returns CDR1 DFQATT and CDR2 SNEGSKA (reference sequence). The V segment lost 5 bases and the J segment 5 bases; nucleotides outside the gene matches: 13. The CDR3 reads CSAPGRTSGREDTQYF. CDR3 bases: TGCAGTGCTCCGGGAAGGACTAGCGGACGGGAAGATACGCAGTATTTT.

The gene calls are TRBV9 and TRBJ2-7, with D perhaps being TRBD1 or TRBD2 (6 bases each). This CDR3 contains 14 residues. V was shortened by 0 bases and J by 4 bases, with 11 bases between the two germline ends. CDR1 and CDR2 (germline): SGDLS, YYNGEE. CDR3 sequence reads: CASSVAQGGYEQYF. The CDR3 DNA follows: TGTGCCAGCAGCGTAGCCCAAGGGGGGTACGAGCAGTACTTC.

This clonotype appeared a few times. V gene TRBV6-5 combines with J gene TRBJ2-7, with 11 bases matching TRBD1. Germline V gene data show CDR1 as MNHEY and CDR2 as SVGAGI. This CDR3 is 14 amino acids long. Germline trimming cut 2 bases from V and 3 bases from J; bases unmatched to any gene: 0. As DNA, the CDR3 is TGTGCCAGCAGTTACGGGACAGGGGGCTACGAGCAGTACTTC. Translating gives CASSYGTGGYEQYF.

This clonotype was detected only a few times. The chain has TRBV20-1 and TRBJ2-3, with TRBD2 matching over 9 bases. The V gene's germline CDR1 is DFQATT and CDR2 SNEGSKA (reference sequence). Trimming cost V 3 bases and J 1 base; bases outside gene matches: 11. CDR3 size: 17 residues. The CDR3 DNA reads as TGCAGTGCTAGGCTGCCCGTCACTAGCGGGCGCACAGATACGCAGTATTTT. Amino acid sequence: CSARLPVTSGRTDTQYF.

The chain joins TRBV5-1 to TRBJ1-1, with TRBD1 matching over 12 bases. CDR1 SGHRS and CDR2 YFSETQ come from the germline V gene. The CDR3 sequence is 16 residues long. V was clipped by 5 bases and J by 6 bases; unmatched bases: 11. CDR3 sequence reads: CASRLNWDRGQAEAFF. The CDR3 coding sequence is TGCGCCAGCAGGCTCAACTGGGACAGGGGGCAGGCTGAAGCTTTCTTT.

The chain links TRBV20-1 to TRBJ2-7; D gene uncertain. Germline CDR1 is DFQATT and CDR2 is SNEGSKA (reference sequence). The V gene lost 0 bases and the J gene lost 4 bases, with 4 bases spanning the gap. The CDR3 is 11 amino acids. Written as DNA, the CDR3 is TGCAGTGCTAGAGATTGGTACGAGCAGTACTTC. Translated, it gives CSARDWYEQYF.